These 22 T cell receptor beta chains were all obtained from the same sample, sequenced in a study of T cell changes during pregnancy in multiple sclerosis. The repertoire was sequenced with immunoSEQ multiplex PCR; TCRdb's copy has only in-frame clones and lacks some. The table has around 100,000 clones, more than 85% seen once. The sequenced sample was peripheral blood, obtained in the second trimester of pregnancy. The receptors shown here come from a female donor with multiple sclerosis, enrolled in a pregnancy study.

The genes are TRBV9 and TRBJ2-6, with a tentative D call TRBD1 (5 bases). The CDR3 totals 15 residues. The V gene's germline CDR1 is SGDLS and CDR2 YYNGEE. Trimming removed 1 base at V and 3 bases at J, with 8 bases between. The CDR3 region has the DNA TGTGCCAGCAGCGTACAGGGTAATGGGGCCAACGTCCTGACTTTC. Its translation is CASSVQGNGANVLTF. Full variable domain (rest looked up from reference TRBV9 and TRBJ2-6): DSGVTQTPKHLITATGQRVTLRCSPRSGDLSVYWYQQSLDQGLQFLIQYYNGEERAKGNILERFSAQQFPDLHSELNLSSLELGDSALYFCASSVQGNGANVLTFGAGSRLTVL.

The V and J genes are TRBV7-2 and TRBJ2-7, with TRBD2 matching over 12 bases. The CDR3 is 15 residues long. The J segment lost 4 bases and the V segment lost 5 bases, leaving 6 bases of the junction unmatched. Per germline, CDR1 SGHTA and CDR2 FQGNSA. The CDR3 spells CASSALAGGVYEQYF. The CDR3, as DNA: TGTGCCAGCAGCGCACTAGCGGGAGGTGTATACGAGCAGTACTTC.

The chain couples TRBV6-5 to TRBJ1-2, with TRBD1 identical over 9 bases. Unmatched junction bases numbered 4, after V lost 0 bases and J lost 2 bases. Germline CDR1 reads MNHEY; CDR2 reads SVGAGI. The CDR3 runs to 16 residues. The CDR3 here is CASSYSTGGVNYGYTF. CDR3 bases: TGTGCCAGCAGTTACTCGACAGGGGGGGTGAACTATGGCTACACCTTC.

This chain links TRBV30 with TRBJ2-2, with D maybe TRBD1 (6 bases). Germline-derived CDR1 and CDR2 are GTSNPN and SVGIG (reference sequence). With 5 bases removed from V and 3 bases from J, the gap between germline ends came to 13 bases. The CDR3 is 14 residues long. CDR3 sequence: CAWSSGTYTGELFF. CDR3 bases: TGTGCCTGGTCATCCGGGACATACACCGGGGAGCTGTTTTTT.

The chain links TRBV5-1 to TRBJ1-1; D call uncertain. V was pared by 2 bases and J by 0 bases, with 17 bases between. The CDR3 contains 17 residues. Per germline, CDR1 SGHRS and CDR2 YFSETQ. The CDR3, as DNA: TGCGCCAGCAGCTTCGGACTGACCAGTATGATGAACACTGAAGCTTTCTTT. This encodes CASSFGLTSMMNTEAFF. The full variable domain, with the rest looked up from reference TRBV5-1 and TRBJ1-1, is KAGVTQTPRYLIKTRGQQVTLSCSPISGHRSVSWYQQTPGQGLQFLFEYFSETQRNKGNFPGRFSGRQFSNSRSEMNVSTLELGDSALYLCASSFGLTSMMNTEAFFGQGTRLTVV.

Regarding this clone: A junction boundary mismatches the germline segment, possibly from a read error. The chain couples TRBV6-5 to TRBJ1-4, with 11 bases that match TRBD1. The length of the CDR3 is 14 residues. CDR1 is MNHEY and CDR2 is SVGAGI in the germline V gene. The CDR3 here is CASSSGTGGEKLCF. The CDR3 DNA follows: TGTGCCAGCAGTTCCGGGACAGGGGGTGAAAAACTGTGTTTT.

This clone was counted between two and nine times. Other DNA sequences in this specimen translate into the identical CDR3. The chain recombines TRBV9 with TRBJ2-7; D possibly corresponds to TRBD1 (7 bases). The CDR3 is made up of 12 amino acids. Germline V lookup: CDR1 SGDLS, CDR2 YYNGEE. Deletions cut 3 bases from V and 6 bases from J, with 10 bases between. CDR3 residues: CASSAQGGEQYF. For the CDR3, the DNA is TGTGCCAGCAGCGCCCAGGGGGGCGAGCAGTACTTC.

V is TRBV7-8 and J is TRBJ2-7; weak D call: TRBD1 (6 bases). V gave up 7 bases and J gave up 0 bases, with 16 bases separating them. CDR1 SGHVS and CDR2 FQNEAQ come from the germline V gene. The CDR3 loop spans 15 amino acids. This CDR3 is CASIISRDISYEQYF. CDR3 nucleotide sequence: TGTGCCAGCATCATCTCCCGGGACATCTCCTACGAGCAGTACTTC.

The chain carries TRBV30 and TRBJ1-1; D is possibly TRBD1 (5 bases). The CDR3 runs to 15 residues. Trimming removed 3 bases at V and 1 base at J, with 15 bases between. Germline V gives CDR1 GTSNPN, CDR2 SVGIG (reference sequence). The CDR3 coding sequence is TGTGCCTGGAGCAAAAATACAGGCTGGAACACTGAAGCTTTCTTT. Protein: CAWSKNTGWNTEAFF. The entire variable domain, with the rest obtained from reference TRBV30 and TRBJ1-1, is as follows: SQTIHQWPATLVQPVGSPLSLECTVEGTSNPNLYWYRQAAGRGLQLLFYSVGIGQISSEVPQNLSASRPQDRQFILSSKKLLLSDSGFYLCAWSKNTGWNTEAFFGQGTRLTVV.

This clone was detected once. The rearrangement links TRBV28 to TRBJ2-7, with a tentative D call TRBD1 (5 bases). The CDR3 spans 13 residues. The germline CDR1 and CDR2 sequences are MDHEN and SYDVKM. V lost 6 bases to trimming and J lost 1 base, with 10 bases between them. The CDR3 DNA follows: TGTGCCAGCAGCCTAGGGGTTTCCTACGAGCAGTACTTC. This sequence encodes CASSLGVSYEQYF. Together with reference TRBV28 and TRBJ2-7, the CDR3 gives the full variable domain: DVKVTQSSRYLVKRTGEKVFLECVQDMDHENMFWYRQDPGLGLRLIYFSYDVKMKEKGDIPEGYSVSREKKERFSLILESASTNQTSMYLCASSLGVSYEQYFGPGTRLTVT.

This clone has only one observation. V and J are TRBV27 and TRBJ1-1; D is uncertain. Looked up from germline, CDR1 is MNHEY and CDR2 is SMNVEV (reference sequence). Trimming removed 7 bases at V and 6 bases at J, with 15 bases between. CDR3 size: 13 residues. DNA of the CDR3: TGTGCCAGCACTGAGAGACATAACGCTGAAGCTTTCTTT. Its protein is CASTERHNAEAFF.

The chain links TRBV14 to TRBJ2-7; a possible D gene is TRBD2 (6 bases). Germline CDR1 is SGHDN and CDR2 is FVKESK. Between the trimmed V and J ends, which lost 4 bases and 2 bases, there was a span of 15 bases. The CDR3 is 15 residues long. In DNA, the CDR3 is TGTGCCAGCAGCCTAGGGACTCTAAGTACCTACGAGCAGTACTTC. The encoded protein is CASSLGTLSTYEQYF.

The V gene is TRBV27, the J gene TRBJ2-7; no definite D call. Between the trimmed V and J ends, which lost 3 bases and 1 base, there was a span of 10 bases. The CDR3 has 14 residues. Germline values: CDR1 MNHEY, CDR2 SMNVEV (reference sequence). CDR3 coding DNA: TGTGCCAGCAGTTTTCAGGCGACATCCTACGAGCAGTACTTC. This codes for CASSFQATSYEQYF.

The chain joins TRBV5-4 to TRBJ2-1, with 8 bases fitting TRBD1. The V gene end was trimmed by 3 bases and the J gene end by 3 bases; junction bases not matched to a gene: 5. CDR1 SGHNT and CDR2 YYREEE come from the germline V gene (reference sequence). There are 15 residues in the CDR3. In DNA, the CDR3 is TGTGCCAGCAGCTCCGGGACAGGAGACTACAATGAGCAGTTCTTC. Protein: CASSSGTGDYNEQFF.

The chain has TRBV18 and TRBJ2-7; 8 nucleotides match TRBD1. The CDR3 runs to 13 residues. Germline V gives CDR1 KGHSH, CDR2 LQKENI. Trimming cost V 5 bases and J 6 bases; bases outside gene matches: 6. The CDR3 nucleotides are TGTGCCAGCTCAACGGACAGGGTAGGCGAGCAGTACTTC. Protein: CASSTDRVGEQYF.

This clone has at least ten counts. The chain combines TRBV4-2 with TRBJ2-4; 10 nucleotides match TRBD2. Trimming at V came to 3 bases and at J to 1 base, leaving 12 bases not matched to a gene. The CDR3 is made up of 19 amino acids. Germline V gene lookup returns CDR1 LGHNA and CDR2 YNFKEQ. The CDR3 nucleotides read TGTGCCAGCAGCCAGGGGGACTCTAGCGGGAGCCTCGCCAAAAACATTCAGTACTTC. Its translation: CASSQGDSSGSLAKNIQYF.

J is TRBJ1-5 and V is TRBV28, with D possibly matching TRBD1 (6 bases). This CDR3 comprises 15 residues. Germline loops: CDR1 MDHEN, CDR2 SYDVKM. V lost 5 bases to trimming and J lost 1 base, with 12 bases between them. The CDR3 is CASSQDSLSNQPQHF. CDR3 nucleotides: TGTGCCAGCAGTCAGGACAGCTTGAGCAATCAGCCCCAGCATTTT.

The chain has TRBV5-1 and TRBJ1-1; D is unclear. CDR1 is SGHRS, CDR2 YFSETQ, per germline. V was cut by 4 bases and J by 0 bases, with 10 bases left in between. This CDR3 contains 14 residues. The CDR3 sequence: CASSRTTMNTEAFF. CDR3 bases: TGCGCCAGCAGCCGAACTACCATGAACACTGAAGCTTTCTTT.

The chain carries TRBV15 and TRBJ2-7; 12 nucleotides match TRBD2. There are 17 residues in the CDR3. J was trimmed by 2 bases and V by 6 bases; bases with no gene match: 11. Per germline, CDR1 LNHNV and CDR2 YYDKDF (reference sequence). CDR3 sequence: CATSPGLAGTRPYEQYF. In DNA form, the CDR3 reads TGTGCCACCAGTCCGGGACTAGCGGGCACCCGGCCCTACGAGCAGTACTTC.

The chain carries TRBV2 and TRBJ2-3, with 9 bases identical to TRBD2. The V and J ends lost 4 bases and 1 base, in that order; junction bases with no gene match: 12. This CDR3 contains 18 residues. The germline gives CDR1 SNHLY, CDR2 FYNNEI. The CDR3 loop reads CASSADSAGGLGTDTQYF. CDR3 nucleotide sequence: TGTGCCAGCAGTGCCGACTCCGCGGGAGGGCTTGGCACAGATACGCAGTATTTT.

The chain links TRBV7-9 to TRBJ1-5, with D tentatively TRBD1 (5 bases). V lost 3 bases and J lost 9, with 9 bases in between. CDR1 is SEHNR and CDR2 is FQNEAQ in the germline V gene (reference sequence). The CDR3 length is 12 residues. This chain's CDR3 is CASSFREGPQHF. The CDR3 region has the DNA TGTGCCAGCAGCTTCAGGGAAGGGCCCCAGCATTTT. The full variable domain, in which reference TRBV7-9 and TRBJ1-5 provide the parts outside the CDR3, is DTGVSQNPRHKITKRGQNVTFRCDPISEHNRLYWYRQTLGQGPEFLTYFQNEAQLEKSRLLSDRFSAERPKGSFSTLEIQRTEQGDSAMYLCASSFREGPQHFGDGTRLSIL.

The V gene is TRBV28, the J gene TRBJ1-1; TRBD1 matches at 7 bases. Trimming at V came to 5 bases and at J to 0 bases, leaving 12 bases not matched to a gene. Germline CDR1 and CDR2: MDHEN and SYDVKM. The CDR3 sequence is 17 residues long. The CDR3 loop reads CASSPAGWDRMNTEAFF. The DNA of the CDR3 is TGTGCCAGCAGTCCCGCCGGGTGGGACAGAATGAACACTGAAGCTTTCTTT.